This TCR beta chain was sequenced for a study of shared clonotypes between healthy human individuals. Turning to the study itself: The cohort comprised two women and a few men. Their ages spanned 18 to 49 years. Notes on the study in general: Relative to memory subsets, naive subsets generally showed larger estimated richness.

Sequencing was performed with immunoSEQ multiplex PCR; in TCRdb, only in-frame clones are kept and a portion is missing. The data contain about 1.5 million clones, nearly 99% of them singletons. Germline CDR1 SGDLS, CDR2 YYNGEE. V lost 2 bases, J lost 5 bases, and 14 bases lay in between. The length of the CDR3 is 15 residues. A note on this clone: The antigen is unknown.

A CD45RA-negative memory subset and a CD45RA+ naive subset were separated from the CD4+ cells. The genes are TRBV9 and TRBJ2-1; D assignment may be TRBD1 or TRBD2 (5 bases each). The receptor comes from a man younger than 40 in good health. The sequenced sample consisted of naive CD4+ T cells sorted from blood. Sample subset: CD45RA+ positively selected. CDR3 nucleotide sequence: TGTGCCAGCAGCGTGGGGGTAAGAACAAACAATGAGCAGTTCTTC. It specifies CASSVGVRTNNEQFF.